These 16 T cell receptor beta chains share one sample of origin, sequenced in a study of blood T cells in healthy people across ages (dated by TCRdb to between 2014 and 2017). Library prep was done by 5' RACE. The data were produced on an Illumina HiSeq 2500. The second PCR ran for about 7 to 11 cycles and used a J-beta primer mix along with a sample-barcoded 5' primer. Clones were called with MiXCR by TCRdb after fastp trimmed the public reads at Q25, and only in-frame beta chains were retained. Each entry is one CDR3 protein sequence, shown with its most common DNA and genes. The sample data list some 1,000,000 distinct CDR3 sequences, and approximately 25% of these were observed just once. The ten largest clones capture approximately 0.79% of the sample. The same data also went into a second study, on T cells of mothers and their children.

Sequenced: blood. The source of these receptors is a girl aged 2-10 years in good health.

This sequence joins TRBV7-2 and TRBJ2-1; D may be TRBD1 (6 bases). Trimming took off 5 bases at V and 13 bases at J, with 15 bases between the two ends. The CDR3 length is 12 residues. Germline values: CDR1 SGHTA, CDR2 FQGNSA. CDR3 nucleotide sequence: TGTGCCAGCAGCCAGGTCCCAGGGGATCAGTTCTTC. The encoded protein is CASSQVPGDQFF.

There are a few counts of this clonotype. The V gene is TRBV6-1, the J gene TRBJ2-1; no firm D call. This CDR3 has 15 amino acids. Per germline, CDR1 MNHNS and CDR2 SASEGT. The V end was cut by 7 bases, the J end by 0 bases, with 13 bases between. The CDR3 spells CASKGLPISYNEQFF. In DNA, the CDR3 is TGTGCCAGCAAAGGTCTGCCAATCTCCTACAATGAGCAGTTCTTC.

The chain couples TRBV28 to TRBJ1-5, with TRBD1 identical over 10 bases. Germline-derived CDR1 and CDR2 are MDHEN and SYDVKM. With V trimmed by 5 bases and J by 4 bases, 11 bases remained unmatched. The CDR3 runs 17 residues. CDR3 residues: CASSTGQGVYSNQPQHF. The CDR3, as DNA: TGTGCCAGCAGTACAGGACAGGGGGTATATTCTAATCAGCCCCAGCATTTT.

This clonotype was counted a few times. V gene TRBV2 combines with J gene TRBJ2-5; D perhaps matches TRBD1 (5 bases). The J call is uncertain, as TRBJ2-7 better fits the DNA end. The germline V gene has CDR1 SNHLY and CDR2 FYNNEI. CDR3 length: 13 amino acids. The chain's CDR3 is CASRAPDTYEQYF. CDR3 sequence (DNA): TGTGCCAGCAGGGCCCCGGACACCTACGAGCAGTACTTC.

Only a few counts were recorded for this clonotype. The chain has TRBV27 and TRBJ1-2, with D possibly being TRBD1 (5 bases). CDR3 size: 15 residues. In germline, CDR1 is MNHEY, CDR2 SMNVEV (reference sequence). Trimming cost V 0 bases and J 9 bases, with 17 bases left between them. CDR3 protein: CASSLSKEGPYSYTF. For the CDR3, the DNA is TGTGCCAGCAGTTTATCGAAGGAGGGGCCGTATAGCTACACCTTC.

The CDR3 here is CASSRDRGEDGYTF. The DNA for the CDR3 is TGTGCCAGCAGCCGGGATAGGGGGGAAGATGGCTACACCTTC. The chain links TRBV9 to TRBJ1-2; D may be TRBD1 (6 bases). The V and J ends lost 4 bases and 6 bases respectively, with 16 bases between them. The CDR3 consists of 14 residues. From germline, CDR1 is SGDLS and CDR2 YYNGEE.

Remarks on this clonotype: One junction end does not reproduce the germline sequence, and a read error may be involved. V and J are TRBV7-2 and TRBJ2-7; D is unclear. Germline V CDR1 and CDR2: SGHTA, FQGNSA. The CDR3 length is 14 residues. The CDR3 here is CASGLRGGYYEQYF. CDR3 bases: TGTGCCAGCGGCTTGCGCGGCGGATACTACGAGCAGTACTTC.

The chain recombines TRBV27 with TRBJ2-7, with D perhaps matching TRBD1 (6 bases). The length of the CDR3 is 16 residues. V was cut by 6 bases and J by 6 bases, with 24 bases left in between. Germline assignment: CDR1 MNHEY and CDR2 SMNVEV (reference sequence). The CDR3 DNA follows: TGTGCCAGCAGCCCCTACCCCCAGGGGACCGTAGGCGAGCAGTACTTC. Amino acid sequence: CASSPYPQGTVGEQYF.

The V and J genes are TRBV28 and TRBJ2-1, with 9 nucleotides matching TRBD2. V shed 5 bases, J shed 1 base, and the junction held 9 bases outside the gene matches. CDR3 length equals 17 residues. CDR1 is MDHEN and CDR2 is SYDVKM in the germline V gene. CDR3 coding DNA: TGTGCCAGCAGTGGAGGGACTAGCAGGTTTTCCTACAATGAGCAGTTCTTC. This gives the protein CASSGGTSRFSYNEQFF.

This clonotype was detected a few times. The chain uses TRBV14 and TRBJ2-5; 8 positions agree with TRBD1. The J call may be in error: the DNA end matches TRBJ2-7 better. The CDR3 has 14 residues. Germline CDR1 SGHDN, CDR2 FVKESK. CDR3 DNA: TGTGCCAGCAAAGGACAGGGTGTGGGATCCGAGCAGTACTTC. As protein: CASKGQGVGSEQYF.

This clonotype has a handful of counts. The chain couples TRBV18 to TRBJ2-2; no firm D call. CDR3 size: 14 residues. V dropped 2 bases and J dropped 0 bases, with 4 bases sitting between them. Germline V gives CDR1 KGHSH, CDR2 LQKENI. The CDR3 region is CASSPIPNTGELFF. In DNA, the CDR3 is TGTGCCAGCTCACCAATACCGAACACCGGGGAGCTGTTTTTT.

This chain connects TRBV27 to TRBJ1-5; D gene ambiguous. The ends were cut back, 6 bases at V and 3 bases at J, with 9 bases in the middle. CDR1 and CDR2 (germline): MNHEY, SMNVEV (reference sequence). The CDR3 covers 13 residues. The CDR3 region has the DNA TGTGCCAGCAGCCGGACGCCCAATCAGCCCCAGCATTTT. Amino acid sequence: CASSRTPNQPQHF.

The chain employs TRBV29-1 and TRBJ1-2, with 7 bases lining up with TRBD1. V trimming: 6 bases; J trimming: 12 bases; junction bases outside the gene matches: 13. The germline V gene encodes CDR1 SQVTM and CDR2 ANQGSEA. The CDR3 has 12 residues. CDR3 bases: TGCAGCGTCGACGGGACAGCCCCGGGGGACACCTTC. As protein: CSVDGTAPGDTF.

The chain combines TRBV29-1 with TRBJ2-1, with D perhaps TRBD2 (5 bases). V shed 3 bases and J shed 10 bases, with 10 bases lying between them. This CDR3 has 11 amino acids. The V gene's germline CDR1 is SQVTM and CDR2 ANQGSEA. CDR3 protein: CSVEKGSEQFF. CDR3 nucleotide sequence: TGCAGCGTTGAGAAAGGGAGCGAGCAGTTCTTC.

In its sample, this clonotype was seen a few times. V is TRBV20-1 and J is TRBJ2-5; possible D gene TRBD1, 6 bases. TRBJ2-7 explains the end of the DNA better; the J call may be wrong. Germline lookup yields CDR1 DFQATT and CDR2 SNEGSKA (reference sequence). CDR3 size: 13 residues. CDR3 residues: CSAFSGHLYEQYF. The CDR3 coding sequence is TGCAGTGCTTTTTCGGGACACCTCTACGAGCAGTACTTC.

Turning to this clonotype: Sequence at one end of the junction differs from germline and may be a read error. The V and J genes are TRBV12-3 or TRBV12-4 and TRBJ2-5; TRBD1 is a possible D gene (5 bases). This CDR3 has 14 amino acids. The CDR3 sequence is CVSSSSGNQETQYF. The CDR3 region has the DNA TGTGTCAGCAGCTCTTCAGGGAACCAAGAGACCCAGTACTTC.